One sample yielded the 25 T cell receptor beta chains listed below, sequenced in a study of blood T cells in healthy people across ages. Through a sample-barcoded 5' primer and a J-beta primer mix, a second PCR was run for roughly 7 to 11 cycles. From the 5' RACE reads, TCRdb called clonotypes with MiXCR, one entry per CDR3 protein. The sample records 910,000 or so distinct CDR3 sequences, about 53% being singletons. The sequencing input was blood. These receptors all stem from a woman in her sixties or seventies in good health.

Regarding this clonotype: An end of the junction differs from the germline gene, which may be a read error. The V and J genes are TRBV7-9 and TRBJ2-7; D may correspond to TRBD1 or TRBD2 (5 bases each). Germline V gene lookup returns CDR1 SEHNR and CDR2 FQNEAQ (reference sequence). The CDR3 spans 15 residues. The CDR3 reads CASSPRPGTAYKQYF. In DNA, the CDR3 is TGTGCCAGCAGCCCCCGTCCCGGGACGGCCTACAAGCAGTACTTC.

This clonotype was picked up one time. The J gene is TRBJ1-5, the V gene TRBV5-5; a possible D gene is TRBD1 (6 bases). The CDR3 loop spans 16 amino acids. The germline V gene has CDR1 SGHKS and CDR2 YYEKEE (reference sequence). V was pared by 3 bases and J by 4 bases, with 17 bases between. The CDR3 bases are TGTGCCAGCAGCTCTACCCTAGACAGGCCAAATCAGCCCCAGCATTTT. It specifies CASSSTLDRPNQPQHF. The full variable domain, with the rest looked up from reference TRBV5-5 and TRBJ1-5, is DAGVTQSPTHLIKTRGQQVTLRCSPISGHKSVSWYQQVLGQGPQFIFQYYEKEERGRGNFPDRFSARQFPNYSSELNVNALLLGDSALYLCASSSTLDRPNQPQHFGDGTRLSIL.

V is TRBV11-1 and J is TRBJ2-7; no reliable D call. Germline CDR1 reads SGHAT; CDR2 reads FQDESV (reference sequence). V lost 2 bases, J lost 3 bases, and 8 bases lay in between. This CDR3 spans 13 amino acids. In nucleotides, the CDR3 is TGTGCCAGCAGCTTATCAAGCTACTACGAGCAGTACTTC. This sequence encodes CASSLSSYYEQYF.

V is TRBV20-1 and J is TRBJ1-2, with no clear D. This CDR3 comprises 13 residues. CDR1 and CDR2 (germline): DFQATT, SNEGSKA (reference sequence). V was shortened by 7 bases and J by 4 bases, with 16 bases between the two germline ends. The CDR3 reads CSGGLGDLYGYTF. DNA of the CDR3: TGCAGTGGGGGTCTCGGGGATCTCTATGGCTACACCTTC.

This clonotype was found a few times. V gene TRBV7-2 combines with J gene TRBJ2-3, with D tentatively TRBD1 (7 bases). The CDR3 is 17 amino acids. Germline CDR1 reads SGHTA; CDR2 reads FQGNSA. Trimming left V 6 bases short and J 0 bases short, with 19 bases between. CDR3 coding DNA: TGTGCCAGCAGACAGCAGGGGGGTGGCGGGAGCACAGATACGCAGTATTTT. Translating it yields CASRQQGGGGSTDTQYF.

The chain uses TRBV7-8 and TRBJ2-7, with TRBD2 as a possible D gene (6 bases). V lost 1 base to trimming and J lost 0 bases, with 19 bases between them. The germline V gene encodes CDR1 SGHVS and CDR2 FQNEAQ. The CDR3 loop spans 18 amino acids. CDR3: CASSLGWNAGPSSYEQYF. The CDR3 coding sequence is TGTGCCAGCAGCTTAGGCTGGAACGCGGGACCCAGCTCCTACGAGCAGTACTTC.

In this sample, this clonotype turned up a few times. The V call is TRBV5-1, the J call TRBJ1-1, with a weak D call TRBD1 (5 bases). There are 12 residues in the CDR3. The V end lost 7 bases, the J end lost 1 base, and 8 bases lay between the germline ends. The germline V gene has CDR1 SGHRS and CDR2 YFSETQ. CDR3 region: CASGDGNTEAFF. For the CDR3, the DNA is TGCGCCAGCGGGGACGGGAACACTGAAGCTTTCTTT.

This clonotype has a handful of counts. This chain links TRBV12-3 or TRBV12-4 with TRBJ2-4, with 8 bases lining up with TRBD1. CDR3 length equals 19 residues. The trim removed 5 bases at V and 1 base at J, leaving 16 bases unmatched. The CDR3 reads CASSKTMTGEIGAKNIQYF. Here the CDR3 DNA reads TGTGCCAGCAGTAAGACTATGACAGGGGAGATTGGTGCCAAAAACATTCAGTACTTC.

The V call is TRBV5-1, the J call TRBJ2-7, with a weak D call TRBD2 (6 bases). Trimming removed 10 bases at V and 7 bases at J, with 24 bases between. The CDR3 length is 14 residues. Germline CDR1 SGHRS, CDR2 YFSETQ. The CDR3 region is CAAARDFPTREQYF. The CDR3 DNA is TGCGCCGCCGCCCGGGACTTCCCTACGCGGGAGCAGTACTTC.

With regard to this clonotype: At one boundary the junction diverges from the germline segment, which might be a read error. The rearrangement uses TRBV7-8 and TRBJ2-1, with 10 bases that match TRBD2. The CDR3 spans 18 residues. Germline assignment: CDR1 SGHVS and CDR2 FQNEAQ. The CDR3 DNA is TGTGCCAGCGGAAAAAAACTAGCGGGACGGAATTCTTACAGTGAGCAGTTCTTC. Encoded protein: CASGKKLAGRNSYSEQFF.

A note on this clonotype: Sequence at one end of the junction differs from germline and may be a read error. This chain joins TRBV20-1 and TRBJ2-7, with 7 bases aligning to TRBD2. The length of the CDR3 is 14 residues. CDR1 DFQATT and CDR2 SNEGSKA come from the germline V gene (reference sequence). Here the CDR3 DNA reads TGCTGTGCTAGGGGCGGGAGAGTATCCTACGAGCAGTACTTC. Its translation is CCARGGRVSYEQYF.

The rearrangement links TRBV4-1 to TRBJ2-3; 7 nucleotides align to TRBD1. Germline values: CDR1 MGHRA, CDR2 YSYEKL. The CDR3 contains 18 residues. J lost 6 bases, V lost 3 bases, and 18 bases had no gene match. The CDR3 DNA sequence: TGCGCCAGCAGCCACGAGACGGGCCCTCCAGGGGGTTCGGATACGCAGTATTTT. Its protein is CASSHETGPPGGSDTQYF.

This clonotype was found a few times. The chain couples TRBV9 to TRBJ2-7; 8 bases match TRBD1. Germline CDR1 SGDLS, CDR2 YYNGEE. Germline trimming cut 0 bases from V and 0 bases from J; bases unmatched to any gene: 5. The CDR3 runs 16 residues. The CDR3 protein is CASSVGGQGASYEQYF. CDR3 DNA sequence: TGTGCCAGCAGCGTAGGGGGTCAGGGGGCCTCCTACGAGCAGTACTTC.

The chain links TRBV27 to TRBJ1-2; D unresolved. This CDR3 is 12 amino acids long. CDR1 is MNHEY, CDR2 SMNVEV, per germline (reference sequence). V was cut by 6 bases and J by 8 bases, with 13 bases left in between. The chain's CDR3 is CASSHGNRGYTF. The DNA for the CDR3 is TGTGCCAGCAGCCACGGTAATCGGGGCTACACCTTC.

The chain combines TRBV7-2 with TRBJ2-1; D is unresolved. V was cut by 3 bases and J by 0 bases, with 9 bases left in between. The CDR3 is made up of 15 amino acids. The germline V gene encodes CDR1 SGHTA and CDR2 FQGNSA. This CDR3 is CASSFSVLSYNEQFF. In DNA, the CDR3 is TGTGCCAGCAGCTTCAGCGTGCTCTCCTACAATGAGCAGTTCTTC.

A few counts support this clonotype. The chain carries TRBV4-1 and TRBJ1-4, with 8 bases identical to TRBD1. The CDR3 loop spans 14 amino acids. The germline V gene encodes CDR1 MGHRA and CDR2 YSYEKL. V lost 3 bases, J lost 5 bases, and 2 bases stayed unmatched. CDR3 sequence reads: CASSQGDRNEKLFF. CDR3 sequence (DNA): TGCGCCAGCAGCCAGGGGGACAGGAATGAAAAACTGTTTTTT.

V and J are TRBV12-3 or TRBV12-4 and TRBJ2-5; TRBD1 aligns across 7 bases. The junction had 10 bases not matched to a gene; V was cut back by 5 bases and J by 1 base. The CDR3 length is 16 residues. In nucleotides, the CDR3 is TGTGCCAGCAGTCCTAAGACAGGGTTGACCCAAGAGACCCAGTACTTC. Translated, it gives CASSPKTGLTQETQYF.

This clonotype was counted ten times or more. The chain has TRBV27 and TRBJ2-1; D remains ambiguous. The CDR3 is 11 residues long. Trimming took 6 bases from V and 10 from J, leaving 10 bases between them. The germline CDR1 and CDR2 sequences are MNHEY and SMNVEV (reference sequence). The chain's CDR3 is CASSLGAEQFF. The CDR3 nucleotides read TGTGCCAGCAGCTTAGGAGCGGAGCAGTTCTTC.

V and J are TRBV5-1 and TRBJ2-7; 7 bases are a match to TRBD2. Germline V gene data show CDR1 as SGHRS and CDR2 as YFSETQ. The length of the CDR3 is 15 residues. The V segment lost 5 bases and the J segment 3 bases; nucleotides outside the gene matches: 11. As DNA, the CDR3 is TGCGCCAGCAGTACCTACGGGACTACTATCTACGAGCAGTACTTC. It is translated as CASSTYGTTIYEQYF.

The chain recombines TRBV2 with TRBJ2-3; TRBD2 matches at 10 bases. The germline CDR1 and CDR2 sequences are SNHLY and FYNNEI. J gave up 2 bases and V 2 bases, and 4 bases lay outside the gene matches. The CDR3 is 16 amino acids. This chain's CDR3 is CASSELAGVDTDTQYF. The CDR3 DNA sequence: TGTGCCAGCAGTGAACTAGCGGGAGTTGACACAGATACGCAGTATTTT.

This chain connects TRBV5-1 to TRBJ2-5, with a weak D call TRBD1 (6 bases). The CDR3 has 15 amino acids. Trimming shortened V by 3 bases and J by 1 base, and 13 bases separated the two germline ends. Germline V gene sequence: CDR1 SGHRS, CDR2 YFSETQ. The chain's CDR3 is CASSYGQPLQETQYF. CDR3 coding DNA: TGCGCCAGCAGCTACGGACAGCCCCTCCAAGAGACCCAGTACTTC.

This chain joins TRBV7-8 and TRBJ2-3; 11 positions match TRBD2. The CDR3 consists of 17 residues. V was clipped by 2 bases and J by 2 bases; unmatched bases: 6. Germline-derived CDR1 and CDR2 are SGHVS and FQNEAQ. The DNA for the CDR3 is TGTGCCAGCAGCTTACTAGCGGGAGGCCAAACCACAGATACGCAGTATTTT. It is translated as CASSLLAGGQTTDTQYF.

The rearrangement links TRBV3-1 to TRBJ2-5; weak D call: TRBD2 (5 bases). This CDR3 region has 16 residues. Germline V gives CDR1 LGHDT, CDR2 YNNKEL (reference sequence). V lost 2 bases, J lost 4 bases, and 17 bases lay in between. CDR3 sequence reads: CASSQRTRTVRETQYF. The DNA of the CDR3 is TGTGCCAGCAGCCAACGCACGCGGACTGTTCGAGAGACCCAGTACTTC.

The genes are TRBV6-1 and TRBJ2-7; 9 bases agree with TRBD2. J gave up 5 bases and V 5 bases, and 19 bases lay outside the gene matches. Germline V gene sequence: CDR1 MNHNS, CDR2 SASEGT. The CDR3 extends over 18 amino acids. CDR3 in DNA: TGTGCCAGCAGTCTTCCGAAGGCTTGGACTAGCGAAAGTAACGAGCAGTACTTC. Translation: CASSLPKAWTSESNEQYF.

The table lists this clonotype with a few counts. This chain uses TRBV13 with TRBJ1-6, with a tentative D call TRBD1 (5 bases). Germline V gene sequence: CDR1 PRHDT, CDR2 FYEKMQ (reference sequence). This CDR3 spans 14 amino acids. Trimming cost V 7 bases and J 7 bases, with 14 bases left between them. The CDR3 DNA sequence: TGTGCCAGCAACCTAGGGCGACAGAATTCACCCCTCCACTTT. Translated: CASNLGRQNSPLHF.